Given below is one T cell receptor (beta chain) in context. Its antigen is still unknown. This record comes from a study of cytomegalovirus exposure and HLA in healthy donors. About the research overall: The study placed around 85% of its roughly 410 genotyped donors in the Caucasian-associated ancestry cluster.

This CDR3 is built from 13 residues. With 1 base removed from V and 5 bases from J, the gap between germline ends came to 11 bases. Germline V gene sequence: CDR1 SQVTM, CDR2 ANQGSEA. General study points: Trimming of TCR beta V- and J-genes showed a link, identified in a later analysis, to a missense DCLRE1C variant. According to a later analysis, donors in an Asian-associated ancestry cluster reportedly had fewer N-insertions than the roughly 630-donor mean.

PCR primers comprised 60 Vbeta and 13 Jbeta primers. Assay used: immunoSEQ multiplex PCR; TCRdb lists only in-frame clones, some missing. The table shows around 140,000 clones, with approximately 80% occurring only once. Donors showed nominal health when sampled, although they likely had unrecorded immune exposures. The chain employs TRBV29-1 and TRBJ1-2, with D possibly matching TRBD1 (5 bases). This sequence originates from a female donor in good health and CMV-seronegative. The sequencing input was PBMCs. As DNA, the CDR3 is TGCAGCGTTGAAGGGACATCACAATATGGCTACACCTTC. This encodes CSVEGTSQYGYTF.